This record covers a single TCR beta chain. With V trimmed by 3 bases and J by 4 bases, 4 bases remained unmatched. The CDR3 sequence is 14 residues long. Germline values: CDR1 SGHTA, CDR2 FQGNSA. TCRdb's copy holds only in-frame clones and misses some; the assay was immunoSEQ multiplex PCR. The sample lists tens of thousands of clones, around 92% seen once, with roughly 1.9% in the top ten. This sample is part of a study of T cell changes during pregnancy in multiple sclerosis. This sequence originates from a female donor in good health, enrolled as a control in a pregnancy study. The material was peripheral blood, obtained in the third trimester of pregnancy. This chain connects TRBV7-2 to TRBJ2-3, with TRBD2 matching over 7 bases. The CDR3: CASSFAGAPDTQYF. The CDR3 region has the DNA TGTGCCAGCAGCTTTGCGGGAGCCCCAGATACGCAGTATTTT. The full variable domain, in which reference TRBV7-2 and TRBJ2-3 provide the parts outside the CDR3, is GAGVSQSPSNKVTEKGKDVELRCDPISGHTALYWYRQSLGQGLEFLIYFQGNSAPDKSGLPSDRFSAERTGGSVSTLTIQRTQQEDSAVYLCASSFAGAPDTQYFGPGTRLTVL.